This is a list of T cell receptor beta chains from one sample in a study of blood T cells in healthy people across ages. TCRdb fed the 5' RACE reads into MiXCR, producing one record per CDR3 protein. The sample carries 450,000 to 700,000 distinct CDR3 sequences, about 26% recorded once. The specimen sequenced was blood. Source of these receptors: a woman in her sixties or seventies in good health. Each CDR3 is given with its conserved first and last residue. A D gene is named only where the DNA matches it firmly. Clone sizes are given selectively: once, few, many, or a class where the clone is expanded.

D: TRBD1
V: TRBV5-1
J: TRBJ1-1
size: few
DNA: TGCGCCAGCAGCCCCGGGACAGGGGGCAGAGGGAACACTGAAGCTTTCTTT
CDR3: CASSPGTGGRGNTEAFF

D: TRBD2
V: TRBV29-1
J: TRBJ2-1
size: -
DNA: TGCAGCGTTGCCTTCCGGGGGGAATACAATGAGCAGTTCTTC
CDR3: CSVAFRGEYNEQFF

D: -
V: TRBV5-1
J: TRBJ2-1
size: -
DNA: TGCGCCAGCAGCGCCGGGACGGTTGGGAATGAGCAGTTCTTC
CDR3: CASSAGTVGNEQFF

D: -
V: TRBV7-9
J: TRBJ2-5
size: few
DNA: TGTGCCAGCAGCTCGTTCGAGGGGGGCCAAGAGACCCAGTACTTC
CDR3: CASSSFEGGQETQYF

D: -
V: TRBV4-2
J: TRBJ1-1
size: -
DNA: TGTGCCAGCAGCCAAGGACTAGAGGCAGGGAACACTGAAGCTTTCTTT
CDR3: CASSQGLEAGNTEAFF

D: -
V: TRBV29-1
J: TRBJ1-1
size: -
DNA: TGCAGCGTTGGCCCACAGGGTGGTACTGAAGCTTCCTTT
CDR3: CSVGPQGGTEASF

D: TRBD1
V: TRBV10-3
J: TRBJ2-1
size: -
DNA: TGTGCCATCAGACACACGATACAAGACAGGGAGAATGAGCAGTTCTTC
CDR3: CAIRHTIQDRENEQFF

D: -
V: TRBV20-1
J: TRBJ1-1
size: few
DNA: TGCAGTGCTAGAGCCCTCGGGGAAGCTTTCTTT
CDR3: CSARALGEAFF

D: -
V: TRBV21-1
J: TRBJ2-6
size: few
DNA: TGTGCCAGCGCCCTAAAGGGGAGGGCTGGGGCCAACGTCCTGACTTTC
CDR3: CASALKGRAGANVLTF

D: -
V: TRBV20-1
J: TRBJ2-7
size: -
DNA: TGCAGTGCTATGACTTGGGACGACCCCTACGAGCAGTACTTC
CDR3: CSAMTWDDPYEQYF

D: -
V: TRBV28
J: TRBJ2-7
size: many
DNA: TGTGCCAGCAGTAAGACCGGCTACGAGCAGTACTTC
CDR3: CASSKTGYEQYF

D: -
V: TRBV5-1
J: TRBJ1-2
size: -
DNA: TGCGCCAGCGGCGAGCGCCCGGGAAGCTACACCTTC
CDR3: CASGERPGSYTF

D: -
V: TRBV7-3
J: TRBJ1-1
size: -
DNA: TGTGCCAGCAGCTTAGGAGGGCCTGGGGAAGTTGAAGCTTTCTTT
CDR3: CASSLGGPGEVEAFF

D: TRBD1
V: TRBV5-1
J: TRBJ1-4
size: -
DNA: TGCGCCAGCAGCCGTGACAGGGGCGGTGAAAAACTGTTTTTT
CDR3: CASSRDRGGEKLFF

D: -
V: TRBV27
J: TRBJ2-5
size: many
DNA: TGTGCCAGCAGTTTGATGGGGGGCAACCAAGAGACCCAGTACTTC
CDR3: CASSLMGGNQETQYF

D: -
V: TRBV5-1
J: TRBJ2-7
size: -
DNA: TGCGCCAGCAGCTTGGGACAGGCGGGATACGAGCAGTACTTC
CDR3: CASSLGQAGYEQYF

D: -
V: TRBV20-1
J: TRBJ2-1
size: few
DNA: TGCAGTGCTGCCCCTCCGGCGCACAATGAGCAGTTCTTC
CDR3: CSAAPPAHNEQFF

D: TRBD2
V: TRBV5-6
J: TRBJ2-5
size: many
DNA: TGTGCCAGCAGCTCCCGGCAGGGACTAGCGTGGGAGACCCAGTACTTC
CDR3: CASSSRQGLAWETQYF

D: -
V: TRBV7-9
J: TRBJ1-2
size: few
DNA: TGTGCCAGCAGCTTTGGCAGGGCCCTTAACTATGGCTACACCTTC
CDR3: CASSFGRALNYGYTF

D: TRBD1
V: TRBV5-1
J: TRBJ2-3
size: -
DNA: TGCGCCAGCAGCTTGCTAGGGGGCGCGGGCTCAGATACGCAGTATTTT
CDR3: CASSLLGGAGSDTQYF

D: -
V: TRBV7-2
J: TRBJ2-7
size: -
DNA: TGTGCCAGCAGCCGGGGACCGGCCTCTCAGCAGTACTTC
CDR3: CASSRGPASQQYF

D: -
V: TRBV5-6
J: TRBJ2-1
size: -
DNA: TGTGCCAGCAGTCGCTCCCGTCAGGCGACGCGGCAGTTCTTC
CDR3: CASSRSRQATRQFF

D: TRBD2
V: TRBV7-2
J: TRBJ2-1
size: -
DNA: TGTGCCAGCAGCCTTAGGGGAAGGCTAGCGGGGGTTGGGCCCAATGAGCAGTTCTTC
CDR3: CASSLRGRLAGVGPNEQFF

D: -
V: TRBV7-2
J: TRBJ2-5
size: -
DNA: TGTGCCAGCAGCCTATGGCCGGGGTACCAAGAGACCCAGTACTTC
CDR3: CASSLWPGYQETQYF

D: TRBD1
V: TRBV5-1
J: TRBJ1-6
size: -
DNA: TGCGCCAGCAGCTTGGGGACAGGGGCTGGCAATTCACCCCTCCACTTT
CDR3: CASSLGTGAGNSPLHF

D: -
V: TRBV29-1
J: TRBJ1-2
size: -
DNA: TGCAGCGTTGACCCCCACAGGGTAGGATGGTATGGCTACACCTTC
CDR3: CSVDPHRVGWYGYTF